These T cell receptor beta chains were read from a single sample in a study of beta chain features in type 1 diabetes. Data came from immunoSEQ multiplex PCR; TCRdb stores just in-frame clones and leaves some out. Altogether 200,000 to 250,000 clones are present, 7.5% to 10% being singletons, with the ten largest covering about 0.037%. The sample was naive CD4+ T cells from blood. These TCRs come from a woman between 18 and 29 years old in good health. Each CDR3 is given with its conserved first and last residue. D genes are given only for firm matches. Only some rows state a clone size, as once, few, many or a class for expanded clones.

size: few; D: -; V: TRBV9; J: TRBJ1-2; DNA: TGTGCCAGCAGCGTAGGTGAGGCTAACTATGGCTACACCTTC; CDR3: CASSVGEANYGYTF
size: few; D: -; V: TRBV2; J: TRBJ2-3; DNA: TGTGCCAGCATCCAACCCGACTACACAGATACGCAGTATTTT; CDR3: CASIQPDYTDTQYF
size: -; D: -; V: TRBV9; J: TRBJ2-1; DNA: TGTGCCAGCAGCCGTTACGGTTCGGGAATATACAATGAGCAGTTCTTC; CDR3: CASSRYGSGIYNEQFF
size: few; D: TRBD2; V: TRBV5-4; J: TRBJ2-7; DNA: TGTGCCAGCAGTCCGAGCCGGACTAGCGGGAGTTCCTACGAGCAGTACTTC; CDR3: CASSPSRTSGSSYEQYF
size: few; D: -; V: TRBV5-4; J: TRBJ1-2; DNA: TGTGCCAGCAGCCAACTGGATCCTGCGGTCTATGGCTACACCTTC; CDR3: CASSQLDPAVYGYTF
size: -; D: -; V: TRBV30; J: TRBJ2-7; DNA: TGTGCCTGGAGCGGTGCTTACGAGCAGTACTTC; CDR3: CAWSGAYEQYF
size: -; D: TRBD1; V: TRBV5-4; J: TRBJ2-2; DNA: TGTGCCAGCAGCTTGTCAGGGGGCGCGTCGGCCGGGGAGCTGTTTTTT; CDR3: CASSLSGGASAGELFF
size: -; D: -; V: TRBV27; J: TRBJ1-4; DNA: TGTGCCAGCACTACCGCACGGGGGCTGTTTTTT; CDR3: CASTTARGLFF
size: -; D: -; V: TRBV5-1; J: TRBJ1-1; DNA: TGCGCCAGCAGCTTGGATGTCCGGACTGAAGCTTTCTTT; CDR3: CASSLDVRTEAFF
size: -; D: -; V: TRBV6-5; J: TRBJ2-7; DNA: TGTGCCAGCAGTAAGAGCGGGTGGGCCCCCTACGAGCAGTACTTC; CDR3: CASSKSGWAPYEQYF
size: -; D: -; V: TRBV25-1; J: TRBJ1-4; DNA: TGTGCCAGCAGTGGGCAGGGAACTAATGAAAAACTGTTTTTT; CDR3: CASSGQGTNEKLFF
size: once; D: -; V: TRBV6-5; J: TRBJ1-6; DNA: TGTGCCAGCAGTTACTCAGAGTGGGGAGAAAATTCACCCCTCCACTTT; CDR3: CASSYSEWGENSPLHF
size: few; D: -; V: TRBV6-6; J: TRBJ1-1; DNA: TGTGCCAGTACCTTAAGTCAGGTCGGAGCTTTCTTT; CDR3: CASTLSQVGAFF
size: -; D: -; V: TRBV14; J: TRBJ2-7; DNA: TGTGCCAGCAGCCAAATTCGCGAGCAGTACTTC; CDR3: CASSQIREQYF
size: -; D: -; V: TRBV19; J: TRBJ2-3; DNA: TGTGCCAGTAGTATGAGGTCAGGGGGCACAGATACGCAGTATTTT; CDR3: CASSMRSGGTDTQYF
size: few; D: -; V: TRBV19; J: TRBJ2-7; DNA: TGTGCCAGTAGTAGACCTCGAGGTGGAGGGAACGAGCAGTACTTC; CDR3: CASSRPRGGGNEQYF
size: few; D: TRBD1; V: TRBV7-2; J: TRBJ2-7; DNA: TGTGCCAGCAGCTTAGACAGGGGGCTCTACGAGCAGTACTTC; CDR3: CASSLDRGLYEQYF
size: few; D: -; V: TRBV21-1; J: TRBJ1-2; DNA: TGTGCCAGCAGCCCGCGACCCCCGGGGGGCTACACCTTC; CDR3: CASSPRPPGGYTF
size: -; D: -; V: TRBV4-1; J: TRBJ1-2; DNA: TGCGCCAGCAGCCAAGAAAGCAGACTCTATGGCTACACCTTC; CDR3: CASSQESRLYGYTF
size: few; D: -; V: TRBV15; J: TRBJ2-5; DNA: TGTGCCACCAGCCGAGGCCCTGGCAGGGGTGAAGGAGAGACCCAGTACTTC; CDR3: CATSRGPGRGEGETQYF
size: -; D: -; V: TRBV7-3; J: TRBJ2-7; DNA: TGTGCCAGCAGCTTAATGGGGCAGGGTAATAGCTACGAGCAGTACTTC; CDR3: CASSLMGQGNSYEQYF
size: -; D: -; V: TRBV30; J: TRBJ1-2; DNA: TGTGCCTGGACTTCTAACAGGCTGATCTATGGCTACACCTTC; CDR3: CAWTSNRLIYGYTF
size: many; D: TRBD1; V: TRBV28; J: TRBJ2-7; DNA: TGTGCCAGCAGTTTGGGACAGTGGGAGCAGTACTTC; CDR3: CASSLGQWEQYF